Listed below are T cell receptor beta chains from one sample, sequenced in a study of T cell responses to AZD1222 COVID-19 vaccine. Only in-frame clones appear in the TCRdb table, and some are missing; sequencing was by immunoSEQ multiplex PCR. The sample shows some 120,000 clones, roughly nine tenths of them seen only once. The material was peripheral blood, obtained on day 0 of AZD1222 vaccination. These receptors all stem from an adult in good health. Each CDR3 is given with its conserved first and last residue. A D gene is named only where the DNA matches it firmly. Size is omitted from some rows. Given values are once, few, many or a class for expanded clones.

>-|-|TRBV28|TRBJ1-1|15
CASSGAGKMNTEAFF
TGTGCCAGCAGTGGTGCAGGGAAAATGAACACTGAAGCTTTCTTT
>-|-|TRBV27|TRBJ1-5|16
CASSPRSGFYRQPQHF
TGTGCCAGCAGTCCCCGCTCAGGGTTTTATCGCCAGCCCCAGCATTTT
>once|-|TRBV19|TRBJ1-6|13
CASSQSNQGALHF
TGTGCCAGTAGTCAGTCAAATCAAGGGGCCCTCCACTTT
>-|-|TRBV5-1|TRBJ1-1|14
CASSKDSMNTEAFF
TGCGCCAGCAGCAAGGACAGCATGAACACTGAAGCTTTCTTT
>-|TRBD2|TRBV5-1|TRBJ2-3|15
CASSSAGGLTDTQYF
TGCGCCAGCAGCAGCGCGGGGGGCCTCACAGATACGCAGTATTTT
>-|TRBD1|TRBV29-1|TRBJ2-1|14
CSVRNPDRALEQFF
TGCAGCGTTAGGAACCCGGACAGGGCTTTGGAGCAGTTCTTC
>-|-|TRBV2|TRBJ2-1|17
CASSDHLRRGRGNEQFF
TGTGCCAGCAGCGACCATCTTCGGCGGGGGCGGGGCAATGAGCAGTTCTTC
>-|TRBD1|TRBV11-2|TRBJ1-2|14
CASSFTGGTYGYTF
TGTGCCAGCAGCTTTACAGGGGGCACCTATGGCTACACCTTC
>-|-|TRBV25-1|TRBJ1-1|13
CASSEMLRTEAFF
TGTGCCAGCAGTGAAATGCTTAGAACTGAAGCTTTCTTT
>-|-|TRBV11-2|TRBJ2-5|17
CASSLRDREDWVETQYF
TGTGCCAGCAGCTTGAGAGACAGGGAGGATTGGGTGGAGACCCAGTACTTC
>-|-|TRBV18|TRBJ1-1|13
CASSPGTITEAFF
TGTGCCAGCTCACCCGGGACCATCACTGAAGCTTTCTTT
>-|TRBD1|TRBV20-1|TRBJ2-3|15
CSASIWDRGGDTQYF
TGCAGTGCTAGTATCTGGGACAGGGGTGGGGATACGCAGTATTTT
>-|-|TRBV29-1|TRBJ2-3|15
CSVEDGTFSTDTQYF
TGCAGCGTGGAAGACGGGACTTTTAGCACAGATACGCAGTATTTT
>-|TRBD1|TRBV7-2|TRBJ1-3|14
CASSSQGVGNTIYF
TGTGCCAGCAGCTCACAGGGGGTAGGAAACACCATATATTTT
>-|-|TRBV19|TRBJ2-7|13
CASSNPDPYEQYF
TGTGCCAGTAGTAACCCTGACCCCTACGAGCAGTACTTC
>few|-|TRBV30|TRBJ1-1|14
CAWSPTGANTEAFF
TGTGCCTGGAGTCCGACAGGAGCGAACACTGAAGCTTTCTTT
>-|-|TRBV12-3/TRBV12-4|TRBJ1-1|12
CASTREGTEAFF
TGTGCCAGCACCAGGGAGGGGACTGAAGCTTTCTTT
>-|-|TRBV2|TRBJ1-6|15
CASSEQRRSNSPLHF
TGTGCCAGCAGTGAACAGCGACGGAGCAATTCACCCCTCCACTTT
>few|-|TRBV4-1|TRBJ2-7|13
CASSQGIAYEQYF
TGCGCCAGCAGCCAAGGTATAGCCTACGAGCAGTACTTC
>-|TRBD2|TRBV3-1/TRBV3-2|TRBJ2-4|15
CASSRSGGAGNIQYF
TGTGCCAGCAGCCGGAGCGGGGGGGCCGGGAACATTCAGTACTTC
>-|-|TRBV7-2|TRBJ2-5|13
CASSSTGWQTQYF
TGTGCCAGCAGCTCAACAGGGTGGCAGACCCAGTACTTC
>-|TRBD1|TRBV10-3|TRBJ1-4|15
CAISESDRGAEKLFF
TGTGCCATCAGTGAGTCGGACAGGGGAGCTGAAAAACTGTTTTTT
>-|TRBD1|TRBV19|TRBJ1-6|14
CASSIGQGNSPLHF
TGTGCCAGTAGTATTGGACAGGGTAATTCACCCCTCCACTTT
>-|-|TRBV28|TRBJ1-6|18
CASSFRDGVSSYNSPLHF
TGTGCCAGCAGTTTCCGGGACGGGGTCAGCTCCTATAATTCACCCCTCCACTTT
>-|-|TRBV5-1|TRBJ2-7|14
CASSRDVGGYEQYF
TGCGCCAGCAGCCGGGACGTCGGTGGCTACGAGCAGTACTTC
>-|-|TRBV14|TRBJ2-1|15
CASSRREQGGNEQFF
TGTGCCAGCAGCCGCCGGGAACAGGGGGGGAATGAGCAGTTCTTC
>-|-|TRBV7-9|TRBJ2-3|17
CASSNRGLTVSTDTQYF
TGTGCCAGCAGCAACCGCGGACTGACGGTTAGCACAGATACGCAGTATTTT
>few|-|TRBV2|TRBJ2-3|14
CASSDGLITDTQYF
TGTGCCAGCAGTGATGGACTCATCACAGATACGCAGTATTTT
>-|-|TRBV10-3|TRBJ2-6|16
CATARQSSGGANVLTF
TGTGCCACCGCAAGACAGTCCTCGGGTGGGGCCAACGTCCTGACTTTC
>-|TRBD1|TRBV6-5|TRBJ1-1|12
CASRSTGTEAFF
TGTGCCAGCCGATCGACAGGGACTGAAGCTTTCTTT
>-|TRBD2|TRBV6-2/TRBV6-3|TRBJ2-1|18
CASSYRRGVKSSYNEQFF
TGTGCCAGCAGTTACAGGCGGGGGGTTAAGAGCTCCTACAATGAGCAGTTCTTC
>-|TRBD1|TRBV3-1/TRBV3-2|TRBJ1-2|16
CASSQETGFRGGGYTF
TGTGCCAGCAGCCAAGAAACGGGATTCAGGGGGGGTGGCTACACCTTC
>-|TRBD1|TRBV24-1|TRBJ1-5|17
CATSAAAGGYSNQPQHF
TGTGCCACCAGTGCGGCGGCAGGGGGCTATAGCAATCAGCCCCAGCATTTT
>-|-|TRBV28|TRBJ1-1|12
CASSPQHTEAFF
TGTGCCAGCAGTCCTCAGCACACTGAAGCTTTCTTT
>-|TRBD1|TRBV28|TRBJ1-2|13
CASTATGGYGYTF
TGTGCCAGCACCGCGACAGGGGGCTACGGCTACACCTTC
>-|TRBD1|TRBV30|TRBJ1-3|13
CAWTGTARNTIYF
TGTGCCTGGACCGGGACAGCAAGAAACACCATATATTTT
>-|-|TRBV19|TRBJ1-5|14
CASSIGVSNQPQHF
TGTGCCAGTAGTATTGGGGTTAGCAATCAGCCCCAGCATTTT
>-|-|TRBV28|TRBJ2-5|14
CASSTSWGAETQYF
TGTGCCAGCAGTACCTCTTGGGGAGCGGAGACCCAGTACTTC
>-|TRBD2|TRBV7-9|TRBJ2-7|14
CASGLAGVSYEQYF
TGTGCCAGCGGACTAGCGGGGGTATCCTACGAGCAGTACTTC
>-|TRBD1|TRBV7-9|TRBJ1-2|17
CASTLRDRGRRIYGYTF
TGTGCCAGCACCCTCCGGGACAGGGGGCGTCGAATCTATGGCTACACCTTC
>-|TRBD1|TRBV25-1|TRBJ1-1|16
CASSEVQGAGDTEAFF
TGTGCCAGCAGTGAAGTGCAGGGGGCAGGGGACACTGAAGCTTTCTTT
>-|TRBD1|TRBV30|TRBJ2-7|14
CAWSLTGGPYEQYF
TGTGCCTGGAGTCTGACAGGGGGTCCCTACGAGCAGTACTTC
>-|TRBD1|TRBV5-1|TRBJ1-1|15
CASSSPSGGNTEAFF
TGCGCCAGCAGCTCACCCTCAGGGGGCAACACTGAAGCTTTCTTT
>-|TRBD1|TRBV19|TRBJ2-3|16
CASSIQRTGRGDTQYF
TGTGCCAGTAGTATACAAAGGACAGGGCGGGGAGATACGCAGTATTTT
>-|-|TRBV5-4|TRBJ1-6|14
CASSLQGGNSPLHF
TGTGCCAGCAGCTTGCAAGGGGGGAATTCACCCCTCCACTTT
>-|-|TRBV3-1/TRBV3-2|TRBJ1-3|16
CASSQPAGFSGNTIYF
TGTGCCAGCAGCCAACCCGCAGGGTTTTCTGGAAACACCATATATTTT
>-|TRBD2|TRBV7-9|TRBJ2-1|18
CASSLPPRLAGVRNEQFF
TGTGCCAGCAGCTTACCCCCCCGACTAGCGGGGGTACGCAATGAGCAGTTCTTC
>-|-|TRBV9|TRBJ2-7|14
CASSVGVGSYEQYF
TGTGCCAGCAGCGTAGGGGTAGGGTCCTACGAGCAGTACTTC
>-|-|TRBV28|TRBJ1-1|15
CASSFTTFPYTEAFF
TGTGCCAGCAGTTTTACGACTTTTCCTTACACTGAAGCTTTCTTT
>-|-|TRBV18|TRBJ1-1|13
CASSPSAWGQAFF
TGTGCCAGCTCACCATCGGCATGGGGACAAGCTTTCTTT
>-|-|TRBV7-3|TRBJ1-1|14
CASSRPGANTEAFF
TGTGCCAGCAGCCGCCCCGGGGCGAACACTGAAGCTTTCTTT
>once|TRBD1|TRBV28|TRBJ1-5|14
CASSSRTGPRPQHF
TGTGCCAGCAGTTCCAGGACAGGGCCTAGGCCCCAGCATTTT
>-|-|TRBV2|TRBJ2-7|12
CASMGEPVEQYF
TGTGCCAGCATGGGGGAACCGGTCGAGCAGTACTTC
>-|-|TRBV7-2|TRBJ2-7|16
CASSLTAGRSSYEQYF
TGTGCCAGCAGCTTAACGGCTGGCCGGAGCTCCTACGAGCAGTACTTC
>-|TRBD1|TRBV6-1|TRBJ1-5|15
CASSENRGLNQPQHF
TGTGCCAGCAGTGAGAACAGGGGGCTTAATCAGCCCCAGCATTTT
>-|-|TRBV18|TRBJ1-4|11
CASSRGEKLFF
TGTGCCAGCTCCCGGGGAGAGAAACTGTTTTTT
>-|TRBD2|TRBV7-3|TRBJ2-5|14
CASSLGGRWETQYF
TGTGCCAGCAGCTTGGGGGGGAGATGGGAGACCCAGTACTTC
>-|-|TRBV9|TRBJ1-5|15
CASSVDGQSNQPQHF
TGTGCCAGCAGCGTCGATGGACAGAGCAATCAGCCCCAGCATTTT
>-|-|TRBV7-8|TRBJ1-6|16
CASSPRTARGNSPLHF
TGTGCCAGCAGCCCTCGGACGGCCCGGGGGAATTCACCCCTCCACTTT